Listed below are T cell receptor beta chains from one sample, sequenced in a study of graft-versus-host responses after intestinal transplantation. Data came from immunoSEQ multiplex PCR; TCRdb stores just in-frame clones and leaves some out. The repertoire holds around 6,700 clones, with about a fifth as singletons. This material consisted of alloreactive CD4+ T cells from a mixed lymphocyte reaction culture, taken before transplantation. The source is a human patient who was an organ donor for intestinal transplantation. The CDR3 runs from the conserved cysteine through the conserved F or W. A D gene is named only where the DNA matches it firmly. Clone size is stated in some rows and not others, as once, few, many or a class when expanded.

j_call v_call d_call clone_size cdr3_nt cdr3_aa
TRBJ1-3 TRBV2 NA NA TGTGCCAGCAGTTTAGACTTCTCTGGAAACACCATATATTTT CASSLDFSGNTIYF
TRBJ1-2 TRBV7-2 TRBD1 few TGTGCCAGCAGCCACTGGGACAGGGAGAACTATGGCTACACCTTC CASSHWDRENYGYTF
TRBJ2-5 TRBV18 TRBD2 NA TGTGCCAGCTCACCACTAGCGGGGGGAGAGACCCAGTACTTC CASSPLAGGETQYF
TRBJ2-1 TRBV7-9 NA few TGTGCCAGCAGCTCCACCCTCATGGGTGAGCAGTTCTTC CASSSTLMGEQFF
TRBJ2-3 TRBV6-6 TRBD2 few TGTGCCAGCAGCCCAACCCTCTGCGGGGGGGCAGATACGCAGTATTTT CASSPTLCGGADTQYF
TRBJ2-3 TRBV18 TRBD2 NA TGTGCCAGCTCACCACTAGCGGGGAACACAGATACGCAGTATTTT CASSPLAGNTDTQYF
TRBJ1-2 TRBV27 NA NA TGTGCCAGCAGTTTAGCGTACCGTACAGGGTCATATGGCTACACCTTC CASSLAYRTGSYGYTF
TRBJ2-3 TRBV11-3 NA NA TGTGCCAGCAGCTTACGGGTAGGGCCCGCAGATACGCAGTATTTT CASSLRVGPADTQYF
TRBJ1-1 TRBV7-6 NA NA TGTGCCAGCAGCTTAGTGCCTACCGGGACGGGGAACACTGAAGCTTTCTTT CASSLVPTGTGNTEAFF
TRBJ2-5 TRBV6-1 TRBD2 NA TGTGCCAGCAGTGAAGCCCCTCTCCTAGCGGGGGCCAAAAAAGAGACCCAGTACTTC CASSEAPLLAGAKKETQYF
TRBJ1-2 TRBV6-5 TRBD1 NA TGTGCCAGCAGTAACCAGGGGGCCGCTGACTATGGCTACACCTTC CASSNQGAADYGYTF
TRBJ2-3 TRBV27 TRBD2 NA TGTGCCAGCAGTTTCCTTCTCCAAGCGGGGGGCTACACAGATACGCAGTATTTT CASSFLLQAGGYTDTQYF
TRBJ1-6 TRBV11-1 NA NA TGTGCCAGCAGCCGAGGCGAGGGGGTATGGGATTCACCCCTCCACTTT CASSRGEGVWDSPLHF
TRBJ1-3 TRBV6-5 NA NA TGTGCCAGCAGTTGGAACAGGGGAAACACCATATATTTT CASSWNRGNTIYF
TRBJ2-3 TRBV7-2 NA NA TGTGCCAGCAGCCGCCGGGACTTTAGCACAGATACGCAGTATTTT CASSRRDFSTDTQYF
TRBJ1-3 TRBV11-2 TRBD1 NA TGTGCCAGCAACCAACAGGGGCCTGGAAACACCATATATTTT CASNQQGPGNTIYF
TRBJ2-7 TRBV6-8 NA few TGTGCCAGCAGTCCCCGACGAGGAAGGCAATACGAGCAGTACTTC CASSPRRGRQYEQYF
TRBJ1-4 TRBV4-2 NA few TGTGCCAGCAGCTTGAACCCCCTGGGGGACGAAAAACTGTTTTTT CASSLNPLGDEKLFF
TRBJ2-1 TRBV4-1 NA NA TGCGCCAGCAGCCAACCGGGCCCCTGGATCAGAGAGCAGTTCTTC CASSQPGPWIREQFF
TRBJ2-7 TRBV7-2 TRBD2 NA TGTGCCAGCAGCTTAGTCTCGGGACTACCCTACGAGCAGTACTTC CASSLVSGLPYEQYF
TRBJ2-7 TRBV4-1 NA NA TGCGCCAGCAGCCCCCCCGGGACGGCCGGTCGGAGTGGGCAGTACTTC CASSPPGTAGRSGQYF
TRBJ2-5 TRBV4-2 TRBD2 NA TGTGCCAGCAGCCAAGGGCACCCTAGGACTAGCGAGAGCCAAGAGACCCAGTACTTC CASSQGHPRTSESQETQYF
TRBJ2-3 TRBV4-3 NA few TGCGCCAGCAGCCAAGGGCAATCACCCAGCGCAGATACGCAGTATTTT CASSQGQSPSADTQYF
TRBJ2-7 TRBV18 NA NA TGTGCCAGCTCACCACGTCAGGGGTGTATTCGCGAGCAGTACTTC CASSPRQGCIREQYF
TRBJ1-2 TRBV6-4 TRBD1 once TGTGCCAGCAGTTGTACCGGGACAGGGCGAAGCGGCTACACCTTC CASSCTGTGRSGYTF
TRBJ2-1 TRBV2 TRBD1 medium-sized TGTGCCAGCAGAGAGGGACAGGGGGTAGATGAGCAGTTCTTC CASREGQGVDEQFF
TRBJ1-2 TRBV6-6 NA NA TGTGCCAGCAGTTCCCTGATAGGCGGCTACACCTTC CASSSLIGGYTF
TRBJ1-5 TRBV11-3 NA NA TGTGCCAGCAGCTTAGAACAGGGAGGGAATCAGCCCCAGCATTTT CASSLEQGGNQPQHF
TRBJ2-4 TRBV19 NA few TGTGCCAGTAGTTTGTTACTACAGCTAGCCAAAAACATTCAGTACTTC CASSLLLQLAKNIQYF
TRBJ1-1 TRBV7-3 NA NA TGTGCCAGCAGCTTATTAGGTACTACTGAAGCTTTCTTT CASSLLGTTEAFF
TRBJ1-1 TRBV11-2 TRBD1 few TGTGCCAGCAGCTTCGCCGGGACAGTGAACACTGAAGCTTTCTTT CASSFAGTVNTEAFF
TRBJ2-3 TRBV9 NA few TGTGCCAGCAGCGTGCTACAGGAGGGAGATACGCAGTATTTT CASSVLQEGDTQYF
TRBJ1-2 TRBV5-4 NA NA TGTGCCAGCAGCCAAGGGAACTATGGCTACACCTTC CASSQGNYGYTF
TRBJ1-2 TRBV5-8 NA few TGTGCCAGCAGCCCACCCGGAGGAGCTAACTATGGCTACACCTTC CASSPPGGANYGYTF
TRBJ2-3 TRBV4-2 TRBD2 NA TGTGCCAGCAGCCAAGGACTAGCGGGGGGGCCTATCACAGATACGCAGTATTTT CASSQGLAGGPITDTQYF
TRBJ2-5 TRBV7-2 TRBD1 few TGTGCCAGCAGCACCCAAACAGGGGGCCAAGAGACCCAGTACTTC CASSTQTGGQETQYF